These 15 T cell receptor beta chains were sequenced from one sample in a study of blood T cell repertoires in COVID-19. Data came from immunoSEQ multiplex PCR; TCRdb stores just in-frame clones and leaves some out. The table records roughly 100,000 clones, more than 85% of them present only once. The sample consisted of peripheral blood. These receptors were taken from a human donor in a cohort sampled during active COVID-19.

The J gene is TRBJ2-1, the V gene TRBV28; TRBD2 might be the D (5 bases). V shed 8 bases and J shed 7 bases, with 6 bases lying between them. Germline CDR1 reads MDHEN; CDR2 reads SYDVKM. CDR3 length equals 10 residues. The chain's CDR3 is CASGENEQFF. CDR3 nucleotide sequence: TGTGCCAGCGGGGAGAATGAGCAGTTCTTC. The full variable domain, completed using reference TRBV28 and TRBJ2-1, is DVKVTQSSRYLVKRTGEKVFLECVQDMDHENMFWYRQDPGLGLRLIYFSYDVKMKEKGDIPEGYSVSREKKERFSLILESASTNQTSMYLCASGENEQFFGPGTRLTVL.

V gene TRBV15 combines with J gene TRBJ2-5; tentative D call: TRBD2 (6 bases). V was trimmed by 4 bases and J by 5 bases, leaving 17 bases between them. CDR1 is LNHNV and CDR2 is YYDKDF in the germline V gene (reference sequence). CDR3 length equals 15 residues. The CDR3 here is CATSKRTIAGETQYF. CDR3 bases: TGTGCCACCAGCAAGAGGACTATCGCCGGGGAGACCCAGTACTTC. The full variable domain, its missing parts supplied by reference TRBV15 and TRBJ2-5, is DAMVIQNPRYQVTQFGKPVTLSCSQTLNHNVMYWYQQKSSQAPKLLFHYYDKDFNNEADTPDNFQSRRPNTSFCFLDIRSPGLGDTAMYLCATSKRTIAGETQYFGPGTRLLVL.

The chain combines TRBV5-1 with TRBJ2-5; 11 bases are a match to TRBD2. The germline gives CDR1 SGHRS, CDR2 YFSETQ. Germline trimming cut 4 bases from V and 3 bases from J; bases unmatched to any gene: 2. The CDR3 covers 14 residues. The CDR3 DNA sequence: TGCGCCAGCAGCGCGACTAGCGGGGAAGAGACCCAGTACTTC. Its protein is CASSATSGEETQYF.

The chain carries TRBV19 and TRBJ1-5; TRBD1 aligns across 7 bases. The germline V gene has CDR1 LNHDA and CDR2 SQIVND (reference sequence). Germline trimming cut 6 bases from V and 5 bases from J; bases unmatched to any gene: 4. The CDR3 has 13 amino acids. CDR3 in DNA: TGTGCCAGTAGGTTAACAGGGGATCAGCCCCAGCATTTT. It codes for CASRLTGDQPQHF. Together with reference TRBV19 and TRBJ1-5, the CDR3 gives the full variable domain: DGGITQSPKYLFRKEGQNVTLSCEQNLNHDAMYWYRQDPGQGLRLIYYSQIVNDFQKGDIAEGYSVSREKKESFPLTVTSAQKNPTAFYLCASRLTGDQPQHFGDGTRLSIL.

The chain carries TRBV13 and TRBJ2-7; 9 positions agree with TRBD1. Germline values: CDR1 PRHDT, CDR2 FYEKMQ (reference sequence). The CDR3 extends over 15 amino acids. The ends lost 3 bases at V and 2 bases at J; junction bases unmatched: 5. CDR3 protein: CASSFGDRETYEQYF. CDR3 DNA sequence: TGTGCCAGCAGCTTCGGGGACAGGGAGACCTACGAGCAGTACTTC.

CDR3 coding DNA: TGTGCCAGCAGTCCCACCGACGGGATCAATGAGCAGTTCTTC. Amino acid sequence: CASSPTDGINEQFF. V is TRBV6-5 and J is TRBJ2-1; the D gene is possibly TRBD2 (5 bases). The V and J ends lost 5 bases and 6 bases respectively, with 14 bases between them. This CDR3 comprises 14 residues. Germline V gene sequence: CDR1 MNHEY, CDR2 SVGAGI.

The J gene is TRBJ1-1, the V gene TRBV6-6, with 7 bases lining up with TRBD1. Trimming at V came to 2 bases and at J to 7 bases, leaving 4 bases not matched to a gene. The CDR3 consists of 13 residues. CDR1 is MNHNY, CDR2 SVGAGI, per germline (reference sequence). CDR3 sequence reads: CASSYTTGVEAFF. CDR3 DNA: TGTGCCAGCAGTTACACCACAGGGGTTGAAGCTTTCTTT.

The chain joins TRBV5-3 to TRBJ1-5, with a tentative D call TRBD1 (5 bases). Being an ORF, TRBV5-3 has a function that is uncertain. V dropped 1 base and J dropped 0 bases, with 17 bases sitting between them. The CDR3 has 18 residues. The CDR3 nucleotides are TGTGCCAGAAGCTTGTCCGGACATAACCTCTATAGCAATCAGCCCCAGCATTTT. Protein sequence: CARSLSGHNLYSNQPQHF.

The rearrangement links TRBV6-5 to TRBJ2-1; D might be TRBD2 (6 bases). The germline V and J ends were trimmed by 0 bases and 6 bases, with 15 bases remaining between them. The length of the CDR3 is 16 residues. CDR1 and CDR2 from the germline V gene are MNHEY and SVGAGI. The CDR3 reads CASSYSITGALNEQFF. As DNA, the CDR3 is TGTGCCAGCAGTTACTCGATAACGGGAGCCCTCAATGAGCAGTTCTTC.

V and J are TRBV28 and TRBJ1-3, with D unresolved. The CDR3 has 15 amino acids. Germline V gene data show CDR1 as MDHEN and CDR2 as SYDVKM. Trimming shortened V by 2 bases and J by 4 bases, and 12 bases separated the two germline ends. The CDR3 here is CASSLPGADGNTIYF. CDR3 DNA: TGTGCCAGCAGTTTACCGGGTGCAGACGGAAACACCATATATTTT.

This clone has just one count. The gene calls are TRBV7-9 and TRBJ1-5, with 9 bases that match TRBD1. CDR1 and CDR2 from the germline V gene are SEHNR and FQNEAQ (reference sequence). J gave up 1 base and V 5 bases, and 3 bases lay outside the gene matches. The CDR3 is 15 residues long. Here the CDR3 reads CASSLTGGSNQPQHF. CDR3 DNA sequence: TGTGCCAGCAGCCTGACAGGGGGAAGCAATCAGCCCCAGCATTTT.

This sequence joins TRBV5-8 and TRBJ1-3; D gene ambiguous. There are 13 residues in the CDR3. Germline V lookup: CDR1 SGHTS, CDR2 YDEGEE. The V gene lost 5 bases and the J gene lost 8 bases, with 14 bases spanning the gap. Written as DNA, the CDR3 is TGTGCCAGCAGGTCCCGGCGCAGCGACACCATATATTTT. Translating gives CASRSRRSDTIYF.

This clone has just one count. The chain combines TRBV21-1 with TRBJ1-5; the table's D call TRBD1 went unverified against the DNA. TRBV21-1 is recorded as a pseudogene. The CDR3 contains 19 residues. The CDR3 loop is CASSKSGTGGEGVAQPQHF. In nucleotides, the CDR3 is TGTGCCAGCAGCAAATCTGGGACAGGGGGCGAAGGAGTCGCTCAGCCCCAGCATTTT.

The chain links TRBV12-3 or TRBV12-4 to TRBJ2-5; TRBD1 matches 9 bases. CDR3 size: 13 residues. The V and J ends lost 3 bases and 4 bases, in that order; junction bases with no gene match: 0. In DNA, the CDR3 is TGTGCCAGCAGTTTGGGACAGGGAGAGACCCAGTACTTC. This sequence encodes CASSLGQGETQYF.

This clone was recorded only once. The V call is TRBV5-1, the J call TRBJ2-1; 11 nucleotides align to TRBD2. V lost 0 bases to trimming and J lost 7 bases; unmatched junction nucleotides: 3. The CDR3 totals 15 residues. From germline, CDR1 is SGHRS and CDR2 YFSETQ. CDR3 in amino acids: CASSLALAGGNEQFF. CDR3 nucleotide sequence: TGCGCCAGCAGCTTGGCATTAGCGGGGGGGAATGAGCAGTTCTTC.